This T cell receptor (beta chain) was obtained from a study of blood T cells in healthy people across ages. V dropped 0 bases and J dropped 0 bases, with 14 bases sitting between them. Germline lookup yields CDR1 ENHRY and CDR2 SYGVKD. The CDR3 loop spans 17 amino acids. This clonotype was observed a handful of times. What it recognizes is unknown. PCR was performed a second time for roughly 7 to 12 cycles using a sample-barcoded 5' primer and a J-beta primer mix. TCRdb re-called the 5' RACE reads with MiXCR, one entry per CDR3 protein. The data contain hundreds of thousands of distinct CDR3 sequences, just under 25% of them singletons. Whole-study results and caveats: While age rose, TCR beta diversity per million T cells dropped in a roughly linear way.

The same sample was also used in a study of T cells of mothers and their children.

This TCR was sampled from a boy younger than 18 in good health. V usage is TRBV10-3 and J usage is TRBJ2-5; D ambiguous. The sequencing input was blood. This CDR3 reads CAISESSEPKYQETQYF. The DNA of the CDR3 is TGTGCCATCAGTGAGTCAAGCGAGCCTAAGTACCAAGAGACCCAGTACTTC.